This entry is about one TCR beta chain. The source of the sample is a study of cytomegalovirus exposure and HLA in healthy donors. The germline gives CDR1 MNHEY, CDR2 SVGAGI. There are 15 residues in the CDR3. Trimming removed 6 bases from V and 4 bases from J; junction bases left unmatched: 8. This PCR relied on a set of 60 Vbeta primers and 13 Jbeta primers. Method: immunoSEQ multiplex PCR; TCRdb's copy keeps in-frame clones and lacks some. The sample includes roughly 100,000 clones, around 72% of them seen just once. The TCR originated in a man younger than 40 in good health and CMV-seronegative. The chain is built from TRBV6-5 and TRBJ1-3; 8 nucleotides agree with TRBD1. Sequencing used PBMCs. The CDR3 region has the DNA TGTGCCAGCAGCCCGACAGGGGTTGGCGGAAACACCATATATTTT. Translating gives CASSPTGVGGNTIYF.